A single sample is the source of the 3 T cell receptor beta chains below, sequenced in a study of blood T cell repertoires in COVID-19. TCRdb's table, derived via immunoSEQ multiplex PCR, lists solely in-frame clones and lacks some. The data contain 200,000 to 250,000 clones, around 90% of them singletons. Sequencing was performed on PBMCs or T cells enriched from blood (not recorded which). Receptors originate from a man aged 25-40 years who had been exposed to COVID-19.

This clone appeared once. This sequence joins TRBV5-1 and TRBJ2-1; 7 bases match TRBD1. Germline V gene sequence: CDR1 SGHRS, CDR2 YFSETQ. The CDR3 extends over 15 amino acids. J lost 7 bases, V lost 3 bases, and 10 bases had no gene match. The CDR3 loop is CASSSRQGSVNEQFF. The DNA for the CDR3 is TGCGCCAGCAGCTCTCGACAGGGTTCGGTAAATGAGCAGTTCTTC.

This chain uses TRBV7-9 with TRBJ1-2; the match to TRBD1 covers 7 bases. Losses at the gene ends were 3 bases for V and 3 bases for J; bases not matched to a gene: 4. Germline V CDR1 and CDR2: SEHNR, FQNEAQ (reference sequence). The CDR3 runs 14 residues. The CDR3 here is CASSFQGDDYGYTF. The DNA of the CDR3 is TGTGCCAGCAGCTTCCAGGGGGACGACTATGGCTACACCTTC. The whole variable domain, remainder taken from reference TRBV7-9 and TRBJ1-2, is DTGVSQNPRHKITKRGQNVTFRCDPISEHNRLYWYRQTLGQGPEFLTYFQNEAQLEKSRLLSDRFSAERPKGSFSTLEIQRTEQGDSAMYLCASSFQGDDYGYTFGSGTRLTVV.

This chain joins TRBV3-1 (or the pseudogene TRBV3-2) and TRBJ2-5, with D uncertain. The CDR3 totals 15 residues. From germline, CDR1 is LGHDT and CDR2 YNNKEL (reference sequence). Trimming left V 4 bases short and J 0 bases short, with 12 bases between. This CDR3 reads CASSPRLMHQETQYF. DNA of the CDR3: TGTGCCAGCAGCCCGAGACTGATGCACCAAGAGACCCAGTACTTC.